This T cell receptor (beta chain) is from a study of sequential checkpoint blockade in melanoma. Treatment in this sample: randomized to nivolumab then ipilimumab (arm A) or the reverse (arm B). Clones were sequenced by immunoSEQ multiplex PCR, and TCRdb holds only the in-frame ones, with some missing. The sample carries approximately 17,000 clones, 90% to 95% recorded once. This CDR3 spans 14 amino acids. Trimming cost V 8 bases and J 7 bases, with 20 bases left between them. Germline CDR1 reads KGHSH; CDR2 reads LQKENI. This clone was observed once. This TCR derives from a human donor with melanoma. V usage is TRBV18 and J usage is TRBJ1-1, with D possibly matching TRBD1 (6 bases). The material sequenced was CD8+ T cells sorted from blood (inferred from file names), taken from a patient given nivolumab and ipilimumab in sequence. As DNA, the CDR3 is TGTGCCAGCACCCTTGGACAGCGGGGACATGAAGCTTTCTTT. Translated, it gives CASTLGQRGHEAFF.